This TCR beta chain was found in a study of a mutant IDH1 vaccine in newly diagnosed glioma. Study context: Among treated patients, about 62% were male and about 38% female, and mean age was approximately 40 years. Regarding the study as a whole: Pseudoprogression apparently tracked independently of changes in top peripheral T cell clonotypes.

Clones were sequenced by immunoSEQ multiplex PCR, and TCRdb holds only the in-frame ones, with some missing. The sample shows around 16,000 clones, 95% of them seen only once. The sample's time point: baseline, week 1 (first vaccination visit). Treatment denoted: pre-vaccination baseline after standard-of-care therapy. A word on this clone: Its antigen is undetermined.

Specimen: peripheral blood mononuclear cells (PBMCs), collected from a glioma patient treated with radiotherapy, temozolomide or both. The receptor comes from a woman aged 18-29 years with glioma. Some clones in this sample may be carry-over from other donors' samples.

CDR3: CASSLDRTWPFF. The CDR3, as DNA: TGCGCCAGCAGCTTGGATCGGACTTGGCCGTTCTTC. V and J are TRBV5-1 and TRBJ2-1; maybe TRBD2 (5 bases). The germline CDR1 and CDR2 sequences are SGHRS and YFSETQ. There are 12 residues in the CDR3. V lost 0 bases, J lost 15 bases, and 13 bases lay in between.